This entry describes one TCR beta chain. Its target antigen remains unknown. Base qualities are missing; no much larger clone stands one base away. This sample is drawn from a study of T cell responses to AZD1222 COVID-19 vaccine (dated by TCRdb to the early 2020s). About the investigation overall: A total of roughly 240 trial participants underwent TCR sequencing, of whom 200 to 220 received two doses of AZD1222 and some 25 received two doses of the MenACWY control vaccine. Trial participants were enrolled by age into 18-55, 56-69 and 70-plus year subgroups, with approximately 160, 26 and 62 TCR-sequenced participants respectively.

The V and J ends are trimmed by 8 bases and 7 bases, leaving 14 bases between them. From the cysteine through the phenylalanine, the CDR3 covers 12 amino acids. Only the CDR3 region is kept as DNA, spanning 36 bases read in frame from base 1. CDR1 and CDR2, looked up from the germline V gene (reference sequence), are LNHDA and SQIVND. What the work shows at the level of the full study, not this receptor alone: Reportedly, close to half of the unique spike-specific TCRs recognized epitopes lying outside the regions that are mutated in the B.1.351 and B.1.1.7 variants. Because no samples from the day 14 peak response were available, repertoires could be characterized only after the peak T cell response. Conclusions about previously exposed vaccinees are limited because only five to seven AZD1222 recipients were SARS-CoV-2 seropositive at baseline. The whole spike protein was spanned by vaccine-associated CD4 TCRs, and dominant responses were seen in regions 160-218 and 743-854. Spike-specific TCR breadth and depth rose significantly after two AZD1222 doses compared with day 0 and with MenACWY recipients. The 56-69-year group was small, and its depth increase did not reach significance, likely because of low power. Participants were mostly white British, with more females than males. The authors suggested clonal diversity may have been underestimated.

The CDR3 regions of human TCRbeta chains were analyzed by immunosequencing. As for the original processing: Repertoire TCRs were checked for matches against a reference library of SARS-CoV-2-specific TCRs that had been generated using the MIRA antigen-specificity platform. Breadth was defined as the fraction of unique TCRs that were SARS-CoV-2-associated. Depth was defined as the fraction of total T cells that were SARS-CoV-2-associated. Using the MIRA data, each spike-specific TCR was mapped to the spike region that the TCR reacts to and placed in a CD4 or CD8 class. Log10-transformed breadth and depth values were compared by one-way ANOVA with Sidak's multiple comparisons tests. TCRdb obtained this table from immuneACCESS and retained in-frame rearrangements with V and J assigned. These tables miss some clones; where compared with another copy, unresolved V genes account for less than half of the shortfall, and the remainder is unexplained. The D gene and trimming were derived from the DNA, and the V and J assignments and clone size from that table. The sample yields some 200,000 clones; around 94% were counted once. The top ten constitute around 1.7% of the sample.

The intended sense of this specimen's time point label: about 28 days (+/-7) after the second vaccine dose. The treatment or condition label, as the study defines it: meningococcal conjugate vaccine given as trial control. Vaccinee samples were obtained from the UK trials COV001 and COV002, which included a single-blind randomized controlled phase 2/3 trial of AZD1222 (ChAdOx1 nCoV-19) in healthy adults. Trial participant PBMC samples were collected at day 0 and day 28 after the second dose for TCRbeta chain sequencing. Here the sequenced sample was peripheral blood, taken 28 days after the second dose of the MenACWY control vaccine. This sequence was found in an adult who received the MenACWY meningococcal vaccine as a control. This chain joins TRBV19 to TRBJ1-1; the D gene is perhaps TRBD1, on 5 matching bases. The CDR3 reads CASAIGGYEAFF. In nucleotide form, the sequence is TGTGCCAGTGCGATCGGGGGGTATGAAGCTTTCTTT.